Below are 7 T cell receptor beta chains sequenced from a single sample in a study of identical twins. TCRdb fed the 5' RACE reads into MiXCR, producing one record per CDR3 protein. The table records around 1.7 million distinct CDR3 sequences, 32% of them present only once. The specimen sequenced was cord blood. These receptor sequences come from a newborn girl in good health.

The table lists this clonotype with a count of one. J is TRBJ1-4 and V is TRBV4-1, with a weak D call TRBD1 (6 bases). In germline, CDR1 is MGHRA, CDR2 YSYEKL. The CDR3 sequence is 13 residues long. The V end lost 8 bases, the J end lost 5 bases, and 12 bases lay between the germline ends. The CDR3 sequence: CASGTGRNEKLFF. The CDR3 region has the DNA TGCGCCAGCGGCACAGGGAGGAATGAAAAACTGTTTTTT.

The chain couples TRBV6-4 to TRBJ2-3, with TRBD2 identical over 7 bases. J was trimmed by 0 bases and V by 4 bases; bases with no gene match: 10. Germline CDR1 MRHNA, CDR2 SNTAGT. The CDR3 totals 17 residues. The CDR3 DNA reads TGTGCCAGCAGTGGCCCCTTGGGGGGGGATAGCACAGATACGCAGTATTTT. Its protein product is CASSGPLGGDSTDTQYF.

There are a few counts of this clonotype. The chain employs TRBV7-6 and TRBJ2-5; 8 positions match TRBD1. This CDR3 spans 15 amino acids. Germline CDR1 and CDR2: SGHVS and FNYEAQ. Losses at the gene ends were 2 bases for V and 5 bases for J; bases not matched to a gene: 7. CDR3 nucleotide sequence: TGTGCCAGCAGCTTAAAGACAGGGGAGGTGGAGACCCAGTACTTC. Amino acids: CASSLKTGEVETQYF.

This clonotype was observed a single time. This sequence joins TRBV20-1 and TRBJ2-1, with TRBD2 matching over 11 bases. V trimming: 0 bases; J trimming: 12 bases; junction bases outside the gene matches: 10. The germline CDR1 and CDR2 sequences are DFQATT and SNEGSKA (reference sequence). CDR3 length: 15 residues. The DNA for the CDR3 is TGCAGTGCTAGAGACCCTAGCGGGGGGCGTTTATGGCAGTTCTTC. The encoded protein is CSARDPSGGRLWQFF.

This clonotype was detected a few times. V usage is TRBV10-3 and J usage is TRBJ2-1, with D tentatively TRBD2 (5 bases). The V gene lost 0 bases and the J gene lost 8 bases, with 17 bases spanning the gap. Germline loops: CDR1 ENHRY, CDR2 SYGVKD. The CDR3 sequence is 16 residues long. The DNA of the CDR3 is TGTGCCATCAGTGAGTCTCGCGACTACCTAAAGTATGAGCAGTTCTTC. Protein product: CAISESRDYLKYEQFF.

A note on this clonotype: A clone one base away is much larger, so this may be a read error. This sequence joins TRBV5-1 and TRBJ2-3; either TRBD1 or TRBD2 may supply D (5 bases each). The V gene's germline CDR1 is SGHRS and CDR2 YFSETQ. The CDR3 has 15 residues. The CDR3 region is CASTLRGARTDTQYF. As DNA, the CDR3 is TGCGCCAGCACCTTGAGAGGGGCGCGCACAGATACGCAGTATTTT.

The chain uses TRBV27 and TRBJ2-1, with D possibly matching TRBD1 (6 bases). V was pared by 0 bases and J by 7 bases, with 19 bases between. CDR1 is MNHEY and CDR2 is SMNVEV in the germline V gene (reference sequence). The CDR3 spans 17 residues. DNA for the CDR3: TGTGCCAGCAGTTTATCGACGCACAGGGCGGGTTGGAATGAGCAGTTCTTC. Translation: CASSLSTHRAGWNEQFF.